This T cell receptor beta chain was obtained from a study of cytotoxic CD8 clonotypes in ibrutinib-treated CLL. A word on this clone: Its antigen is currently unknown.

Clones were sequenced by immunoSEQ multiplex PCR, and TCRdb holds only the in-frame ones, with some missing. The data contain about 76,000 clones, less than 90% of them singletons. Trimming stripped 4 bases from V and 5 bases from J, with 14 bases between. CDR3 length equals 14 residues. Germline lookup yields CDR1 LNHDA and CDR2 SQIVND (reference sequence). Points from the study as a whole: Samples were collected at differing times from sustained-remission and progressing patients.

The chain carries TRBV19 and TRBJ2-5; possible D gene TRBD2, 6 bases. This sample comprised PBMCs, obtained after 24 months of ibrutinib treatment. This receptor was obtained from a human donor with chronic lymphocytic leukemia. The DNA of the CDR3 is TGTGCCAGTAGTAGGTCGGGAGTGGGGGAGACCCAGTACTTC. This translates into CASSRSGVGETQYF.